A single sample gave rise to the 30 T cell receptor beta chains below, sequenced in a study of shared clonotypes between healthy human individuals. Method: immunoSEQ multiplex PCR; TCRdb's copy keeps in-frame clones and lacks some. This table has some 2,100,000 clones, 85% to 95% appearing once. Naive CD8 isolation took CD45RO-negative cells positively selected for CCR7 and excluded terminally differentiated effector memory CD45RA+ cells. The source material was naive CD8+ T cells from PBMCs. The source is a man younger than 30 in good health. Some clones in this sample may be carry-over from other donors' samples.

The chain is built from TRBV27 and TRBJ2-3; no reliable D call. In germline, CDR1 is MNHEY, CDR2 SMNVEV (reference sequence). This CDR3 region has 13 residues. V gave up 4 bases and J gave up 2 bases, with 7 bases separating them. This chain's CDR3 is CASSSPFTDTQYF. CDR3 sequence (DNA): TGTGCCAGCAGTTCCCCCTTCACAGATACGCAGTATTTT.

This chain joins TRBV27 and TRBJ2-5, with D possibly being TRBD1 (6 bases). The end of the DNA fits TRBJ2-7 better, so the J call may be wrong. From germline, CDR1 is MNHEY and CDR2 SMNVEV (reference sequence). The CDR3 runs to 16 residues. The CDR3: CASSLTLGHKTYEQYF. In DNA form, the CDR3 reads TGTGCCAGCAGCCTTACTCTGGGACACAAGACCTACGAGCAGTACTTC.

The rearrangement links TRBV6-5 to TRBJ1-2; D is possibly TRBD1 (5 bases). CDR3 size: 15 residues. Germline V CDR1 and CDR2: MNHEY, SVGAGI. V lost 5 bases and J 1 base, leaving 14 bases between the germline ends. CDR3 in DNA: TGTGCCAGCAGTAGCTTCCAGGGAGGTAACTATGGCTACACCTTC. It is translated as CASSSFQGGNYGYTF.

A single count supports this clone. The chain has TRBV19 and TRBJ2-7; the match to TRBD2 covers 10 bases. Germline CDR1 is LNHDA and CDR2 is SQIVND (reference sequence). V trimming: 5 bases; J trimming: 6 bases; junction bases outside the gene matches: 10. The CDR3 runs to 15 residues. CDR3 DNA sequence: TGTGCCAGTAGTTTCTCCGGACTAGCGGCGGGCGAGCAGTACTTC. Its protein is CASSFSGLAAGEQYF. Supplemented by reference TRBV19 and TRBJ2-7, the full variable domain reads DGGITQSPKYLFRKEGQNVTLSCEQNLNHDAMYWYRQDPGQGLRLIYYSQIVNDFQKGDIAEGYSVSREKKESFPLTVTSAQKNPTAFYLCASSFSGLAAGEQYFGPGTRLTVT.

The J gene is TRBJ1-1, the V gene TRBV28, with TRBD1 as a possible D gene (5 bases). The V end lost 3 bases, the J end lost 0 bases, and 11 bases lay between the germline ends. The germline CDR1 and CDR2 sequences are MDHEN and SYDVKM. This CDR3 contains 15 residues. The CDR3 coding sequence is TGTGCCAGCAGTTTTGGGGGAGGTGTGAACACTGAAGCTTTCTTT. It yields the protein CASSFGGGVNTEAFF.

The genes are TRBV5-6 and TRBJ2-3; D may be TRBD1 (6 bases). The CDR3 is 15 residues long. Trimming cost V 0 bases and J 4 bases, with 12 bases left between them. CDR1 and CDR2 from the germline V gene are SGHDT and YYEEEE. The CDR3 nucleotides read TGTGCCAGCAGCTTGGCCAGGGGATGGGCAGATACGCAGTATTTT. This codes for CASSLARGWADTQYF.

The count of this clone is one. The rearrangement joins TRBV7-9 to TRBJ1-5; a possible D gene is TRBD1 (5 bases). This CDR3 is 13 amino acids long. The germline V gene has CDR1 SEHNR and CDR2 FQNEAQ (reference sequence). The V end lost 10 bases, the J end lost 1 base, and 11 bases lay between the germline ends. CDR3 nucleotides: TGTGCCACGGGTCGGGACAGCAATCAGCCCCAGCATTTT. Translated, it gives CATGRDSNQPQHF.

The chain is built from TRBV9 and TRBJ1-5; the D is unclear. This CDR3 region has 15 residues. The V gene's germline CDR1 is SGDLS and CDR2 YYNGEE. Trimming stripped 4 bases from V and 7 bases from J, with 18 bases between. The CDR3 loop is CASSIGLPAGQPQHF. The CDR3 coding sequence is TGTGCCAGCAGCATCGGGCTCCCGGCCGGGCAGCCCCAGCATTTT.

The chain couples TRBV2 to TRBJ2-1, with 9 bases that match TRBD2. Germline lookup yields CDR1 SNHLY and CDR2 FYNNEI. The junction had 9 bases not matched to a gene; V was cut back by 0 bases and J by 6 bases. The CDR3 loop spans 17 amino acids. CDR3 amino acids: CASSEAALLAGTNEQFF. As DNA, the CDR3 is TGTGCCAGCAGTGAAGCGGCTTTGCTAGCGGGAACCAATGAGCAGTTCTTC.

The chain recombines TRBV19 with TRBJ1-2; perhaps TRBD1 as D (5 bases). From germline, CDR1 is LNHDA and CDR2 SQIVND (reference sequence). The CDR3 has 15 residues. V lost 5 bases, J lost 1 base, and 14 bases lay in between. The DNA for the CDR3 is TGTGCCAGTAGTCCATGGGGTGACAGTAACTATGGCTACACCTTC. Amino acids: CASSPWGDSNYGYTF.

The chain is built from TRBV6-1 and TRBJ2-7; 8 bases match TRBD2. J was trimmed by 3 bases and V by 3 bases; bases with no gene match: 4. The V gene's germline CDR1 is MNHNS and CDR2 SASEGT. The CDR3 totals 14 residues. This chain's CDR3 is CASSERREDYEQYF. Written as DNA, the CDR3 is TGTGCCAGCAGTGAGCGGCGGGAGGACTACGAGCAGTACTTC.

The genes are TRBV4-1 and TRBJ2-5, with TRBD1 as a possible D gene (5 bases). Germline V lookup: CDR1 MGHRA, CDR2 YSYEKL. This CDR3 has 15 amino acids. Trimming took 4 bases from V and 2 from J, leaving 14 bases between them. In nucleotides, the CDR3 is TGCGCCAGCAGCCTCATCTGGGGCTTACAAGAGACCCAGTACTTC. As protein: CASSLIWGLQETQYF.

This chain joins TRBV9 and TRBJ2-7; no definite D call. With 0 bases removed from V and 6 bases from J, the gap between germline ends came to 10 bases. The CDR3 is 13 residues long. Germline CDR1 SGDLS, CDR2 YYNGEE. The CDR3 spells CASSVAGFGEQYF. CDR3 nucleotide sequence: TGTGCCAGCAGCGTAGCCGGGTTCGGCGAGCAGTACTTC.

V and J are TRBV11-1 and TRBJ2-5; D not resolved. The germline V gene encodes CDR1 SGHAT and CDR2 FQDESV (reference sequence). The length of the CDR3 is 12 residues. The V end lost 2 bases, the J end lost 1 base, and 2 bases lay between the germline ends. CDR3 amino acids: CASSLPQETQYF. As DNA, the CDR3 is TGTGCCAGCAGCTTACCCCAAGAGACCCAGTACTTC.

The chain joins TRBV27 to TRBJ1-1, with unresolved D. Germline V gene data show CDR1 as MNHEY and CDR2 as SMNVEV (reference sequence). The CDR3 has 16 amino acids. Deletions cut 6 bases from V and 4 bases from J, with 21 bases between. CDR3 DNA sequence: TGTGCCAGCAGCCCAAACCAATGGCTGGGAGGCACTGAAGCTTTCTTT. Translation gives CASSPNQWLGGTEAFF.

In its sample, this clone was seen once. The rearrangement links TRBV7-6 to TRBJ1-4; TRBD1 matches at 7 bases. After removal of 6 bases from V and 12 bases from J, the junction contained 7 bases not matched to a gene. CDR3 length equals 12 residues. Germline CDR1 and CDR2: SGHVS and FNYEAQ. CDR3 protein: CASSPRGSELFF. The CDR3 DNA reads TGTGCCAGCAGTCCCAGGGGGTCGGAACTGTTTTTT. Together with reference TRBV7-6 and TRBJ1-4, the CDR3 gives the full variable domain: GAGVSQSPRYKVTKRGQDVALRCDPISGHVSLYWYRQALGQGPEFLTYFNYEAQQDKSGLPNDRFSAERPEGSISTLTIQRTEQRDSAMYRCASSPRGSELFFGSGTQLSVL.

The V and J genes are TRBV27 and TRBJ2-3, with D possibly TRBD2 on 6 matching bases. This CDR3 region has 19 residues. The V gene lost 0 bases and the J gene lost 2 bases, with 21 bases spanning the gap. Germline CDR1 MNHEY, CDR2 SMNVEV (reference sequence). Here the CDR3 reads CASSLSWRSLARFTDTQYF. CDR3 in DNA: TGTGCCAGCAGTTTATCGTGGCGGTCACTAGCCCGATTCACAGATACGCAGTATTTT.

V is TRBV4-1 and J is TRBJ2-2, with 13 bases lining up with TRBD2. Germline-derived CDR1 and CDR2 are MGHRA and YSYEKL. This CDR3 has 17 residues. V was clipped by 2 bases and J by 5 bases; unmatched bases: 5. CDR3 sequence (DNA): TGCGCCAGCAGCCAAAGGACTAGCGGGAGTTTAACCGGGGAGCTGTTTTTT. Translated: CASSQRTSGSLTGELFF.

V and J are TRBV19 and TRBJ2-7; D not certain. V lost 5 bases to trimming and J lost 3 bases, with 14 bases between them. The length of the CDR3 is 14 residues. Germline V CDR1 and CDR2: LNHDA, SQIVND (reference sequence). The CDR3 reads CASSSGFENYEQYF. The CDR3 DNA reads TGTGCCAGTAGTTCCGGCTTTGAAAACTACGAGCAGTACTTC.

The chain is built from TRBV27 and TRBJ2-7; the D gene is possibly TRBD1 (6 bases). The ends were cut back, 3 bases at V and 2 bases at J, with 14 bases in the middle. Germline CDR1 MNHEY, CDR2 SMNVEV (reference sequence). This CDR3 is 15 amino acids long. In DNA form, the CDR3 reads TGTGCCAGCAGTTTCGGTACAGGGCCCACCTACGAGCAGTACTTC. This sequence encodes CASSFGTGPTYEQYF.

The chain couples TRBV30 to TRBJ2-7; 9 bases are a match to TRBD1. This CDR3 region has 15 residues. Unmatched junction bases numbered 7, after V lost 1 base and J lost 3 bases. Per the germline V gene, CDR1 is GTSNPN and CDR2 is SVGIG (reference sequence). For the CDR3, the DNA is TGTGCCTGGAGTGCAAGGACAGGGGCATTCTACGAGCAGTACTTC. Protein sequence: CAWSARTGAFYEQYF.

V and J are TRBV19 and TRBJ2-6; no clear D gene. CDR3 length equals 14 residues. V lost 5 bases to trimming and J lost 4 bases, with 9 bases between them. The germline V gene encodes CDR1 LNHDA and CDR2 SQIVND (reference sequence). The CDR3 sequence is CASSWRSGANVLTF. For the CDR3, the DNA is TGTGCCAGTAGTTGGCGGTCCGGGGCCAACGTCCTGACTTTC.

Details on this clone: The sample has other DNA sequences that encode this CDR3 too. The rearrangement links TRBV29-1 to TRBJ2-5, with D tentatively TRBD1 or TRBD2 (5 bases each). The CDR3 runs to 13 residues. Germline V gene sequence: CDR1 SQVTM, CDR2 ANQGSEA. Deletions cut 2 bases from V and 5 bases from J, with 12 bases between. Here the CDR3 reads CSVEPGPRETQYF. The CDR3 bases are TGCAGCGTTGAACCGGGACCTAGGGAGACCCAGTACTTC.

The chain uses TRBV5-4 and TRBJ2-7; 9 bases line up with TRBD2. The CDR3 length is 15 residues. V shed 0 bases and J 1 base; nucleotides not matched to a gene: 2. Per the germline V gene, CDR1 is SGHNT and CDR2 is YYREEE (reference sequence). CDR3 protein: CASSLGLAVSYEQYF. CDR3 bases: TGTGCCAGCAGCTTGGGACTAGCGGTATCCTACGAGCAGTACTTC. Full variable domain (remainder filled in from reference TRBV5-4 and TRBJ2-7): ETGVTQSPTHLIKTRGQQVTLRCSSQSGHNTVSWYQQALGQGPQFIFQYYREEENGRGNFPPRFSGLQFPNYSSELNVNALELDDSALYLCASSLGLAVSYEQYFGPGTRLTVT.

With regard to this clone: Other nucleotide sequences in the sample specify the same CDR3. This chain links TRBV29-1 with TRBJ2-3; D gene ambiguous. V lost 4 bases and J 0 bases, leaving 5 bases between the germline ends. CDR3 size: 12 residues. CDR1 is SQVTM and CDR2 is ANQGSEA in the germline V gene. The CDR3 spells CSVVPSTDTQYF. CDR3 sequence (DNA): TGCAGCGTTGTACCTAGCACAGATACGCAGTATTTT.

The chain is built from TRBV29-1 and TRBJ1-1; a weak D match, TRBD1 (5 bases). Trimming shortened V by 6 bases and J by 5 bases, and 19 bases separated the two germline ends. Looked up from germline, CDR1 is SQVTM and CDR2 is ANQGSEA. This CDR3 spans 14 amino acids. The CDR3 is CSVTSTAGGTEAFF. The CDR3 DNA reads as TGCAGCGTGACATCGACTGCGGGGGGGACTGAAGCTTTCTTT.

The chain employs TRBV5-6 and TRBJ2-1; maybe TRBD1 (5 bases). Trimming cost V 0 bases and J 8 bases, with 9 bases left between them. The CDR3 loop spans 13 amino acids. CDR1 and CDR2 (germline): SGHDT, YYEEEE. CDR3 amino acids: CASSLEGHDEQFF. The DNA for the CDR3 is TGTGCCAGCAGCTTGGAGGGGCATGATGAGCAGTTCTTC. Looking up the rest from reference TRBV5-6 and TRBJ2-1 gives the full variable domain: DAGVTQSPTHLIKTRGQQVTLRCSPKSGHDTVSWYQQALGQGPQFIFQYYEEEERQRGNFPDRFSGHQFPNYSSELNVNALLLGDSALYLCASSLEGHDEQFFGPGTRLTVL.

V is TRBV28 and J is TRBJ2-7, with 10 bases that match TRBD1. The germline V gene encodes CDR1 MDHEN and CDR2 SYDVKM. This CDR3 comprises 13 residues. V lost 5 bases and J lost 5; bases outside the gene matches: 3. The CDR3 coding sequence is TGTGCCAGCAGTACCGGGACAGGGGACGAGCAGTACTTC. It specifies CASSTGTGDEQYF.

The V gene is TRBV28, the J gene TRBJ2-7; D is tentatively TRBD1 or TRBD2 (6 bases each). CDR3 length equals 14 residues. V was pared by 5 bases and J by 4 bases, with 15 bases between. CDR1 is MDHEN and CDR2 is SYDVKM in the germline V gene. CDR3 nucleotides: TGTGCCAGCAGTCGCGGGACATTCATTTACGAGCAGTACTTC. Its protein is CASSRGTFIYEQYF.

The CDR3 DNA follows: TGTGCCAGCAACGTTGGAGCGCCCTACAATGAGCAGTTCTTC. Translation: CASNVGAPYNEQFF. This chain joins TRBV9 and TRBJ2-1, with D hard to call. The germline V gene encodes CDR1 SGDLS and CDR2 YYNGEE. The CDR3 loop spans 14 amino acids. Trimming left V 6 bases short and J 2 bases short, with 12 bases between. Using reference TRBV9 and TRBJ2-1 for the parts outside the CDR3, the full variable domain is DSGVTQTPKHLITATGQRVTLRCSPRSGDLSVYWYQQSLDQGLQFLIQYYNGEERAKGNILERFSAQQFPDLHSELNLSSLELGDSALYFCASNVGAPYNEQFFGPGTRLTVL.